This T cell receptor beta chain was profiled in a study of shared clonotypes between healthy human individuals. V lost 5 bases and J 3 bases, leaving 2 bases between the germline ends. CDR3 length: 10 amino acids. Germline-derived CDR1 and CDR2 are MNHNS and SASEGT. Of note for this clone: This same CDR3 is encoded by further DNA sequences in the sample.

TCRdb's copy holds only in-frame clones and misses some; the assay was immunoSEQ multiplex PCR. The sample includes over a million clones, nearly 99% of them seen just once. Sequencing used naive CD4+ T cells sorted from blood. Subset indicated: CD45RA+ positively selected. The receptor comes from a young man in good health. The chain recombines TRBV6-1 with TRBJ2-7; the D is unclear. In DNA, the CDR3 is TGTGCCAGCAGTAACTACGAGCAGTACTTC. Translated, it gives CASSNYEQYF.